The present TCR beta chain was sequenced within a study of a mutant IDH1 vaccine in newly diagnosed glioma. Study-wide background: Patients had eight vaccinations, in weeks 1, 3, 5, 7, 11, 15, 19 and 23. Of the patients given treatment, approximately 62% were male and approximately 38% were female, and a mean age of approximately 40 years was recorded.

On this clone: No antigen is known for it. Other DNA sequences of this sample code for an identical CDR3.

Clones were sequenced by immunoSEQ multiplex PCR, and TCRdb holds only the in-frame ones, with some missing. Among 110,000 or so clones listed, about nine tenths were seen once. Time point reported: week 11, during vaccination. The content of each vaccine dose was 300 ug of mutant IDH1 20-mer peptide, and topical imiquimod accompanied it. The length of the CDR3 is 11 residues. Germline V gene sequence: CDR1 SGHRS, CDR2 YFSETQ. Trimming left V 2 bases short and J 3 bases short, with 3 bases between. The sample here was PBMCs, taken from a glioma patient whose treatment included an IDH1 peptide vaccine. This TCR was recovered from a woman between 45 and 65 years old with glioma. J is TRBJ2-7 and V is TRBV5-1; D is undetermined. The CDR3 spells CASSLDYEQYF. The CDR3 DNA sequence: TGCGCCAGCAGCTTAGACTACGAGCAGTACTTC.